Below, one T cell receptor (beta chain) is given with its context. The entry originates in a study of blood T cell repertoires in COVID-19. Study as a whole: Sources were T cells, B-cell-depleted T cells, or PBMCs; the material itself was cDNA or gDNA.

The V and J ends lost 3 bases and 3 bases, in that order; junction bases with no gene match: 5. The CDR3 extends over 14 amino acids. Germline V gives CDR1 KGHSH, CDR2 LQKENI. In the original processing: Amplified reference gene primers provided the basis for estimating nucleated cell counts. The table came from immunoSEQ multiplex PCR; TCRdb's copy has only in-frame clones and leaves some out. That table gives V, J and clone size, and the DNA gave D and trimming. This table has some 150,000 clones, 65% to 85% appearing once. This clonotype was sampled from a woman older than 75 with acute or convalescent COVID-19. The chain combines TRBV18 with TRBJ2-7; the match to TRBD2 covers 7 bases. The specimen was peripheral blood. The CDR3 nucleotides read TGTGCCAGCTCACCCGTGGAGCGGGGCTACGAGCAGTACTTC. Translated: CASSPVERGYEQYF.